This T cell receptor (beta chain) comes out of a study of blood T cell repertoires in COVID-19. The trim removed 3 bases at V and 2 bases at J, leaving 5 bases unmatched. Germline values: CDR1 LNHDA, CDR2 SQIVND (reference sequence). The CDR3 runs to 15 residues. There are a few counts of this clone. Clones were read by immunoSEQ multiplex PCR, and TCRdb kept only the in-frame ones, dropping some. The sample yields roughly 250,000 clones, about 90% seen once. The specimen was PBMCs or T cells enriched from blood (not recorded which). The chain recombines TRBV19 with TRBJ1-2; 8 positions agree with TRBD1. The TCR was taken from a middle-aged woman with acute COVID-19. This CDR3 is CASSMPGGLNYGYTF. CDR3 DNA: TGTGCCAGTAGTATGCCAGGGGGCTTAAACTATGGCTACACCTTC.